The rows below give T cell receptor beta chains drawn from one sample of a study of cytomegalovirus exposure and HLA in healthy donors. Profiling relied on immunoSEQ multiplex PCR, and the TCRdb table lists in-frame clones only, not all of them. The sample lists around 130,000 clones; around 77% were seen once. Sequenced sample: PBMCs. These receptors were taken from a man under 40 in good health and CMV-seronegative. The CDR3 runs from the conserved cysteine through the conserved F or W. The order of the fields is V gene, clone size, J gene, D gene, CDR3 protein, CDR3 DNA. The D gene is left open where the match is weak. Size values are once, few and many counts, or a class for expanded clones, and some rows have none.

v_gene: TRBV28
abundance: .
j_gene: TRBJ2-5
d_gene: TRBD1
CDR3aa: CASSLWGTGPNF
CDR3nt: TGTGCCAGCAGTTTATGGGGGACAGGGCCCAACTTC

v_gene: TRBV7-2
abundance: .
j_gene: TRBJ1-2
d_gene: .
CDR3aa: CASSFIRGGLDGYTF
CDR3nt: TGTGCCAGCAGCTTCATTAGGGGGGGGCTGGATGGCTACACCTTC

v_gene: TRBV7-6
abundance: .
j_gene: TRBJ2-7
d_gene: TRBD1
CDR3aa: CASSLGGGKYEQYF
CDR3nt: TGTGCCAGCAGCTTAGGAGGGGGCAAGTACGAGCAGTACTTC

v_gene: TRBV7-2
abundance: .
j_gene: TRBJ2-2
d_gene: .
CDR3aa: CASSLLVRAGELFF
CDR3nt: TGTGCCAGCAGCTTACTAGTGCGTGCCGGGGAGCTGTTTTTT

v_gene: TRBV6-5
abundance: .
j_gene: TRBJ2-7
d_gene: .
CDR3aa: CASSYSTGEQYF
CDR3nt: TGTGCCAGCAGTTACTCGACCGGGGAGCAGTACTTC

v_gene: TRBV9
abundance: .
j_gene: TRBJ2-1
d_gene: TRBD2
CDR3aa: CASSQTSGFYNEQFF
CDR3nt: TGTGCCAGCAGCCAGACTAGCGGGTTCTACAATGAGCAGTTCTTC

v_gene: TRBV4-1
abundance: .
j_gene: TRBJ2-7
d_gene: TRBD1
CDR3aa: CASSQDTGTGAYEQYF
CDR3nt: TGCGCCAGCAGCCAAGATACCGGGACAGGGGCCTACGAGCAGTACTTC

v_gene: TRBV6-4
abundance: .
j_gene: TRBJ1-1
d_gene: .
CDR3aa: CASSEIPGATEAFF
CDR3nt: TGTGCCAGCAGTGAAATCCCCGGTGCCACTGAAGCTTTCTTT

v_gene: TRBV28
abundance: .
j_gene: TRBJ1-1
d_gene: TRBD1
CDR3aa: CASSPTGTANTEAFF
CDR3nt: TGTGCCAGCAGTCCTACCGGGACAGCGAACACTGAAGCTTTCTTT

v_gene: TRBV19
abundance: .
j_gene: TRBJ2-7
d_gene: .
CDR3aa: CASSPGTGGWEQYF
CDR3nt: TGTGCCAGTAGCCCCGGGACTGGGGGTTGGGAGCAGTACTTC

v_gene: TRBV5-1
abundance: .
j_gene: TRBJ2-3
d_gene: TRBD2
CDR3aa: CASSFPLSESSGSTQYF
CDR3nt: TGCGCCAGCAGCTTCCCACTATCGGAGTCTAGCGGGAGTACGCAGTATTTT

v_gene: TRBV6-4
abundance: few
j_gene: TRBJ2-4
d_gene: TRBD2
CDR3aa: CASSTGGGANIQYF
CDR3nt: TGTGCCAGCAGCACCGGGGGGGGTGCAAACATTCAGTACTTC

v_gene: TRBV7-8
abundance: .
j_gene: TRBJ1-2
d_gene: .
CDR3aa: CASTTIGGGAYGYTF
CDR3nt: TGTGCCAGCACCACAATAGGCGGGGGAGCCTATGGCTACACCTTC

v_gene: TRBV6-6
abundance: .
j_gene: TRBJ1-2
d_gene: TRBD1
CDR3aa: CASSNPDRSYGYTF
CDR3nt: TGTGCCAGCAGTAACCCGGACAGGAGCTATGGCTACACCTTC

v_gene: TRBV7-9
abundance: .
j_gene: TRBJ1-6
d_gene: .
CDR3aa: CASIFAGVGPLHF
CDR3nt: TGTGCCAGCATCTTCGCAGGGGTTGGGCCCCTCCACTTT

v_gene: TRBV6-6
abundance: .
j_gene: TRBJ2-1
d_gene: TRBD2
CDR3aa: CASSYFEELAGAQFF
CDR3nt: TGTGCCAGCAGTTACTTCGAGGAACTAGCGGGAGCGCAGTTCTTC

v_gene: TRBV7-2
abundance: .
j_gene: TRBJ1-4
d_gene: TRBD1
CDR3aa: CASSLARDRGREKLFF
CDR3nt: TGTGCCAGCAGCTTAGCGCGGGACAGGGGGCGAGAAAAACTGTTTTTT

v_gene: TRBV5-1
abundance: .
j_gene: TRBJ2-1
d_gene: TRBD1
CDR3aa: CASSSGTGGNEQFF
CDR3nt: TGCGCCAGCAGCTCCGGGACAGGGGGGAACGAGCAGTTCTTC